This TCR beta chain was sequenced for a study of T cells after yellow fever vaccination. Study information: SMART-Seq v4 Ultra Low Input served to prepare low-cell-number fractions. General study results and limits: Peaking on day 5 versus 15, the secondary response was faster but weaker. Across the CD4 and CD8 compartments, a small share of clonotypes was present in both.

A remark on this clonotype: No antigen is known for it.

Per germline, CDR1 SGHTA and CDR2 FQGNSA. The CDR3 extends over 16 amino acids. The trim removed 1 base at V and 5 bases at J, leaving 8 bases unmatched. TCRdb independently ran MiXCR on the 5' RACE reads; one entry per CDR3 protein. The repertoire consists of a few hundred thousand distinct CDR3 sequences, with roughly 7% occurring once and the leading ten covering over 15%. The material was PBMCs, obtained roughly seven weeks after the first yellow fever vaccination. The TCR was taken from a man aged 18 to 29 who received the YFV17D yellow fever vaccine. This rearrangement joins TRBV7-2 to TRBJ2-5, with TRBD2 matching over 9 bases. The CDR3 loop reads CASSLVGGGAFETQYF. Here the CDR3 DNA reads TGTGCCAGCAGCTTAGTTGGCGGGGGGGCGTTCGAGACCCAGTACTTC.